This TCR beta chain stems from a study of spatial heterogeneity in lung cancer. Findings of the study overall: Mutation counts in tumors were tracked by counts of expanded intratumoral alpha and beta TCRs.

This clonotype occurred a few times. The antigen remains undetermined. TCRdb reprocessed the 5' RACE reads with MiXCR, giving one entry per CDR3 protein. This sample has about 9,600 distinct CDR3 sequences, with over 7.5% found just once. Time point of the sample: sample taken at primary tumor resection. Samples were donated by 72 untreated early-stage non-small cell lung cancer patients. Whole RNA came from tumor, nontumor lung or frozen PBMC and was sequenced without being sorted. The sequence was obtained from a female donor with early-stage non-small cell lung cancer. Here the sequenced sample was lung tumor tissue, taken at surgery.

CDR3 nucleotide sequence: TGCGCCAGCAGCTTGTATGCTAGCGGGGGAGGCGAGACCCAGTACTTC. This codes for CASSLYASGGGETQYF. V and J are TRBV5-1 and TRBJ2-5; 10 bases are a match to TRBD2. Germline CDR1 and CDR2: SGHRS and YFSETQ. The CDR3 covers 16 residues. The V gene end was trimmed by 1 base and the J gene end by 5 bases; junction bases not matched to a gene: 8.